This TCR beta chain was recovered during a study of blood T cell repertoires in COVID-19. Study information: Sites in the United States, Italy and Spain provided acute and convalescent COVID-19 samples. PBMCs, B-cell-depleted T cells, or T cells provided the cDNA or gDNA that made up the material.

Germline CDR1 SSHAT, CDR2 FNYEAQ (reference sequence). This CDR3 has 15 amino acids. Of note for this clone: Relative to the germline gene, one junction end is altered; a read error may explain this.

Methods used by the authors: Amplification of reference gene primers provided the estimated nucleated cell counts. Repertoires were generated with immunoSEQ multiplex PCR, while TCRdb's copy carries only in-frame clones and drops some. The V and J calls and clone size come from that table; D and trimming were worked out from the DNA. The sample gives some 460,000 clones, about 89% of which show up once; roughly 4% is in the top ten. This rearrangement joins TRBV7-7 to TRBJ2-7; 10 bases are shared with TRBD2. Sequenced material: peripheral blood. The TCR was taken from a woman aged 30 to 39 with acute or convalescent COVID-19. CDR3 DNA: TGTGCCAGCAGCCAGGGACTAGCGACCTCCGACGAGCAGTACTTC. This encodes CASSQGLATSDEQYF.